The 25 T cell receptor beta chains given below trace back to one sample, sequenced in a study of long-term antiretroviral therapy in people with HIV. Runs used v3.0 of the immunoSEQ assay and were done at survey level. Sequencing was performed with immunoSEQ multiplex PCR; in TCRdb, only in-frame clones are kept and a portion is missing. The data show 20,000 to 30,000 clones, about 85% seen once. This material consisted of unsorted PBMCs, taken 2.3 years after starting antiretroviral therapy. Source of these receptors: a middle-aged man with HIV.

The chain couples TRBV7-9 to TRBJ1-3; D is undetermined. V lost 1 base and J lost 2, with 18 bases in between. This CDR3 has 18 residues. Germline V gene data show CDR1 as SEHNR and CDR2 as FQNEAQ (reference sequence). CDR3 nucleotide sequence: TGTGCCAGCAGCTTAGGAAGTGTTCTGTCTGCAACTGGAAACACCATATATTTT. Protein product: CASSLGSVLSATGNTIYF.

The rearrangement uses TRBV2 and TRBJ1-5; 7 nucleotides align to TRBD1. Per germline, CDR1 SNHLY and CDR2 FYNNEI. The CDR3 consists of 15 residues. The V gene end was trimmed by 1 base and the J gene end by 3 bases; junction bases not matched to a gene: 3. CDR3 sequence: CASSEEDRANQPQHF. The CDR3 DNA follows: TGTGCCAGCAGTGAAGAAGACAGGGCCAATCAGCCCCAGCATTTT. Complete variable domain (other parts from reference TRBV2 and TRBJ1-5): EPEVTQTPSHQVTQMGQEVILRCVPISNHLYFYWYRQILGQKVEFLVSFYNNEISEKSEIFDDQFSVERPDGSNFTLKIRSTKLEDSAMYFCASSEEDRANQPQHFGDGTRLSIL.

J is TRBJ2-7 and V is TRBV7-2; 11 nucleotides agree with TRBD1. V trimming: 5 bases; J trimming: 6 bases; junction bases outside the gene matches: 9. Looked up from germline, CDR1 is SGHTA and CDR2 is FQGNSA. This CDR3 is 15 amino acids long. CDR3 in DNA: TGTGCCAGCAGCCCATGGGCCGGGACAGGGGGCGAGCAGTACTTC. Translating it yields CASSPWAGTGGEQYF.

V and J are TRBV2 and TRBJ2-7, with D perhaps matching TRBD1 or TRBD2 (5 bases each). V was cut by 7 bases and J by 7 bases, with 17 bases left in between. Germline-derived CDR1 and CDR2 are SNHLY and FYNNEI. The CDR3 spans 13 residues. The CDR3 protein is CASNRDPFGEQYF. In nucleotides, the CDR3 is TGTGCCAGCAACCGGGACCCATTCGGAGAGCAGTACTTC. Full variable domain (outside the CDR3, taken from reference TRBV2 and TRBJ2-7): EPEVTQTPSHQVTQMGQEVILRCVPISNHLYFYWYRQILGQKVEFLVSFYNNEISEKSEIFDDQFSVERPDGSNFTLKIRSTKLEDSAMYFCASNRDPFGEQYFGPGTRLTVT.

The chain has TRBV4-1 and TRBJ1-1; tentatively, D is TRBD1 (6 bases). The length of the CDR3 is 15 residues. V lost 0 bases to trimming and J lost 5 bases, with 13 bases between them. CDR1 is MGHRA and CDR2 is YSYEKL in the germline V gene. CDR3 loop: CASSQDMDSRTEAFF. The DNA for the CDR3 is TGCGCCAGCAGCCAAGATATGGACAGCCGGACTGAAGCTTTCTTT.

The genes are TRBV27 and TRBJ1-5; D gene ambiguous. The germline gives CDR1 MNHEY, CDR2 SMNVEV (reference sequence). CDR3 size: 13 residues. V was pared by 6 bases and J by 5 bases, with 11 bases between. The DNA of the CDR3 is TGTGCCAGCAGCTCCTCCCCCCATCAGCCCCAGCATTTT. It is translated as CASSSSPHQPQHF.

This sequence joins TRBV6-1 and TRBJ2-7; 14 positions agree with TRBD2. The CDR3 is 18 residues long. CDR1 and CDR2 from the germline V gene are MNHNS and SASEGT. The ends lost 4 bases at V and 5 bases at J; junction bases unmatched: 13. CDR3 nucleotides: TGTGCCAGCAGTGTACTCTTGGGGACTAGCGGGAGTTTAGACGAGCAGTACTTC. This translates into CASSVLLGTSGSLDEQYF.

The table lists this clone with a few counts. This chain joins TRBV2 and TRBJ2-7; D possibly corresponds to TRBD1 (6 bases). This CDR3 is 14 amino acids long. Germline CDR1 reads SNHLY; CDR2 reads FYNNEI. The V and J ends lost 5 bases and 6 bases respectively, with 17 bases between them. The CDR3 spells CASSTMAGVGEQYF. The DNA of the CDR3 is TGTGCCAGCAGTACGATGGCAGGGGTGGGCGAGCAGTACTTC.

This rearrangement joins TRBV21-1 to TRBJ1-1. TRBV21-1 is tagged as a pseudogene. This CDR3 spans 17 amino acids. CDR3 protein: CASSKVAGQQMNTEAFF. CDR3 nucleotides: TGTGCCAGCAGCAAAGTAGCGGGACAGCAGATGAACACTGAAGCTTTCTTT.

The chain recombines TRBV5-1 with TRBJ2-5, with D uncertain. Germline lookup yields CDR1 SGHRS and CDR2 YFSETQ. Trimming removed 0 bases from V and 2 bases from J, with 8 bases in between. This CDR3 comprises 14 residues. The CDR3 DNA sequence: TGCGCCAGCAGCTTGGTTGGTGTGCAAGAGACCCAGTACTTC. Its protein is CASSLVGVQETQYF.

This chain connects TRBV15 to TRBJ2-3; TRBD2 aligns across 13 bases. Germline V lookup: CDR1 LNHNV, CDR2 YYDKDF (reference sequence). J gave up 4 bases and V 4 bases, and 2 bases lay outside the gene matches. The CDR3 is 15 amino acids. The chain's CDR3 is CATSTGTSGADTQYF. In nucleotides, the CDR3 is TGTGCCACCAGCACTGGGACTAGCGGGGCAGATACGCAGTATTTT.

This chain links TRBV5-6 with TRBJ2-1, with D perhaps TRBD1 (5 bases). The ends were cut back, 4 bases at V and 5 bases at J, with 13 bases in the middle. Per germline, CDR1 SGHDT and CDR2 YYEEEE. The CDR3 is 14 amino acids. CDR3 DNA: TGTGCCAGCAGCCGATCCCTACAGGACAATGAGCAGTTCTTC. It is translated as CASSRSLQDNEQFF.

The rearrangement uses TRBV19 and TRBJ2-3; 13 bases are shared with TRBD2. Germline CDR1 and CDR2: LNHDA and SQIVND (reference sequence). The CDR3 is 13 amino acids. After removal of 9 bases from V and 5 bases from J, the junction contained 2 bases not matched to a gene. The CDR3 is CASGLAGVDTQYF. The CDR3 DNA sequence: TGTGCCAGCGGACTAGCGGGAGTAGATACGCAGTATTTT.

This chain joins TRBV19 and TRBJ2-7; no clear D. Germline V lookup: CDR1 LNHDA, CDR2 SQIVND (reference sequence). CDR3 size: 13 residues. The V end was cut by 3 bases, the J end by 3 bases, with 9 bases between. CDR3 sequence reads: CASSIQILYEQYF. The CDR3 coding sequence is TGTGCCAGTAGTATCCAGATTCTCTACGAGCAGTACTTC.

J is TRBJ2-3 and V is TRBV10-1; D remains ambiguous. Deletions cut 2 bases from V and 6 bases from J, with 12 bases between. Germline V CDR1 and CDR2: WNHNN, SYGVQD (reference sequence). CDR3 length: 14 residues. The CDR3 reads CASSEVGVWDTQYF. The CDR3 region has the DNA TGCGCCAGCAGTGAGGTTGGGGTTTGGGATACGCAGTATTTT.

This clone was counted between two and nine times. The V call is TRBV4-2, the J call TRBJ2-7; D call uncertain. The V end lost 3 bases, the J end lost 3 bases, and 9 bases lay between the germline ends. CDR3 length equals 13 residues. Looked up from germline, CDR1 is LGHNA and CDR2 is YNFKEQ. The CDR3 DNA is TGTGCCAGCAGCCAGAACAGATACTACGAGCAGTACTTC. Protein: CASSQNRYYEQYF.

As to this clone: Other DNA sequences within the sample encode an identical CDR3. This rearrangement joins TRBV19 to TRBJ2-5; 8 positions agree with TRBD1. The V segment lost 0 bases and the J segment 4 bases; nucleotides outside the gene matches: 10. The CDR3 covers 17 residues. Germline CDR1 is LNHDA and CDR2 is SQIVND (reference sequence). In DNA, the CDR3 is TGTGCCAGTAGTATAGAAGGGGCAGGGGGCCCCCCAGAGACCCAGTACTTC. It is translated as CASSIEGAGGPPETQYF.

The chain carries TRBV5-1 and TRBJ1-1, with TRBD1 identical over 7 bases. The CDR3 runs 13 residues. After removal of 4 bases from V and 8 bases from J, the junction contained 8 bases not matched to a gene. CDR1 is SGHRS and CDR2 is YFSETQ in the germline V gene. DNA of the CDR3: TGCGCCAGCAGCCGGAACAGGGGTGAAGAAGCTTTCTTT. Translating gives CASSRNRGEEAFF.

This chain uses TRBV6-5 with TRBJ2-2; D remains unclear. Germline V CDR1 and CDR2: MNHEY, SVGAGI. Trimming pared 0 bases from V and 7 bases from J, leaving 9 bases between. The CDR3 totals 14 residues. The CDR3 nucleotides are TGTGCCAGCAGTTACTCGAACCTAGGCGGGGAGCTGTTTTTT. This translates into CASSYSNLGGELFF.

The chain has TRBV9 and TRBJ2-6, with 7 bases that match TRBD1. The CDR3 is made up of 16 amino acids. The V and J ends lost 3 bases and 9 bases, in that order; junction bases with no gene match: 12. Germline V gene lookup returns CDR1 SGDLS and CDR2 YYNGEE. CDR3 nucleotides: TGTGCCAGCAGCGACTCGCCCCGAGGGGGCGGCAACGTCCTGACTTTC. Translation: CASSDSPRGGGNVLTF.

V gene TRBV6-5 combines with J gene TRBJ1-1; D not resolved. The V gene lost 6 bases and the J gene lost 1 base, with 18 bases spanning the gap. This CDR3 comprises 16 residues. Germline V gives CDR1 MNHEY, CDR2 SVGAGI. CDR3 nucleotides: TGTGCCAGCAGATACCTACGCGACGGGCGGAACACTGAAGCTTTCTTT. Amino acids: CASRYLRDGRNTEAFF.

The chain recombines TRBV19 with TRBJ2-1, with 7 positions matching TRBD2. After removal of 4 bases from V and 6 bases from J, the junction contained 0 bases not matched to a gene. CDR3 length: 12 residues. CDR1 is LNHDA and CDR2 is SQIVND in the germline V gene (reference sequence). As DNA, the CDR3 is TGTGCCAGTAGTACGGGAGGCAATGAGCAGTTCTTC. Protein: CASSTGGNEQFF.

V is TRBV15 and J is TRBJ2-3, with 7 bases aligning to TRBD1. The CDR3 runs 14 residues. From germline, CDR1 is LNHNV and CDR2 YYDKDF (reference sequence). V lost 5 bases, J lost 6 bases, and 8 bases stayed unmatched. As DNA, the CDR3 is TGTGCCACCAGCGCCGACAGGGCGAGGGATACGCAGTATTTT. Its protein product is CATSADRARDTQYF. Looking up the rest from reference TRBV15 and TRBJ2-3 gives the full variable domain: DAMVIQNPRYQVTQFGKPVTLSCSQTLNHNVMYWYQQKSSQAPKLLFHYYDKDFNNEADTPDNFQSRRPNTSFCFLDIRSPGLGDTAMYLCATSADRARDTQYFGPGTRLTVL.

A single count supports this clone. The gene calls are TRBV6-5 and TRBJ1-2, with a tentative D call TRBD1 (5 bases). Trimming took off 5 bases at V and 6 bases at J, with 19 bases between the two ends. CDR1 is MNHEY, CDR2 SVGAGI, per germline. The CDR3 sequence is 15 residues long. CDR3 region: CASSHALQERDGYTF. CDR3 DNA: TGTGCCAGCAGTCACGCCCTACAGGAGCGAGATGGCTACACCTTC.

The chain carries TRBV10-3 and TRBJ1-1, with D maybe TRBD1 (5 bases). Germline V CDR1 and CDR2: ENHRY, SYGVKD. V was cut by 1 base and J by 1 base, with 10 bases left in between. The CDR3 totals 15 residues. In DNA form, the CDR3 reads TGTGCCATCAGTGAGTGGGGCCCTCAGAACACTGAAGCTTTCTTT. This gives the protein CAISEWGPQNTEAFF.